The clone carrying this T cell receptor beta chain came up once. This entry comes from a study of blood T cell repertoires in COVID-19. This CDR3 region has 13 residues. Trimming cost V 0 bases and J 5 bases, with 8 bases left between them. In germline, CDR1 is SGDLS, CDR2 YYNGEE. The cohort comprised adults aged 18 to 89 years residing in under 30 US areas. Clones were sequenced by immunoSEQ multiplex PCR, and TCRdb holds only the in-frame ones, with some missing. The table records about 200,000 clones, roughly 80% of them present only once. The receptor was isolated from a woman in her fifties or sixties with acute COVID-19. This chain uses TRBV9 with TRBJ2-5, with a weak D call TRBD2 (6 bases). Sequenced material: PBMCs or T cells enriched from blood (not recorded which). CDR3 coding DNA: TGTGCCAGCAGCGTAGCTGGGGGGGAGACCCAGTACTTC. Translated: CASSVAGGETQYF.